This TCR beta chain is drawn from a study of lymphopenia after photon versus proton radiotherapy. Remarks on this clone: Its antigen is undetermined.

V shed 2 bases and J shed 3 bases, with 7 bases lying between them. CDR1 is LNHDA and CDR2 is SQIVND in the germline V gene (reference sequence). This CDR3 is 13 amino acids long. Study outcomes and limitations: Larger post-nadir TCR diversity loss correlated inversely with survival in deceased patients. Post-nadir diversity loss with photons came from oligoclonal expansion, particularly CD8+ Temra cells. Only patients who died were analyzed for survival; proton advantage is unproven. Photon-treated patients lost naive T cells and TCR diversity; proton-treated stayed stable.

The repertoire was sequenced with immunoSEQ multiplex PCR; TCRdb's copy has only in-frame clones and lacks some. In the table there are approximately 21,000 clones, roughly 85% of which are singletons. Sequencing used peripheral blood, obtained from a patient treated with photon-based radiotherapy. The receptor was isolated from a man in his sixties with pancreatic cancer. V gene TRBV19 combines with J gene TRBJ1-1; weak D call: TRBD1 (6 bases). The CDR3 loop reads CASSIYRDTEAFF. For the CDR3, the DNA is TGTGCCAGTAGTATATACAGGGACACTGAAGCTTTCTTT.